Listed here are 13 T cell receptor beta chains from one sample, sequenced in a study of T-cell reconstitution after alpha-beta-depleted transplantation in children. Unique molecular identifiers tagged the TCRbeta library. TCRdb processed the PCR reads anew with MiXCR; each CDR3 protein has one entry. The sample yields some 200,000 distinct CDR3 sequences, approximately 6.3% seen once. The sample in question was PBMCs, obtained before TCRalphabeta/CD19-depleted stem cell transplant. The receptor set was obtained from a boy between 2 and 15 years old with acute lymphoblastic leukemia, due to receive a stem cell transplant.

This clonotype was detected ten times or more. This chain's CDR3 is CASSQGGDPIRNEQFF. For the CDR3, the DNA is TGTGCCAGCAGCCAAGGTGGGGACCCAATTAGGAATGAGCAGTTCTTC. The gene calls are TRBV14 and TRBJ2-1; D tentatively fits TRBD1 or TRBD2 (5 bases each). This CDR3 is built from 16 residues. Germline CDR1 reads SGHDN; CDR2 reads FVKESK. V was cut by 1 base and J by 7 bases, with 17 bases left in between.

This clonotype was seen a handful of times. Mismatch with germline at one junction end may stem from a read error. The chain carries TRBV5-1 and TRBJ1-2; no clear D gene. The CDR3 covers 13 residues. Per the germline V gene, CDR1 is SGHRS and CDR2 is YFSETQ. The CDR3 here is CASSSETNYAYTF. The CDR3 nucleotides are TGCGCCAGCAGCTCGGAGACTAACTATGCCTACACCTTC.

This clonotype has a count of ten or more. The genes are TRBV20-1 and TRBJ2-1; no reliable D call. The CDR3 has 12 residues. Germline CDR1 is DFQATT and CDR2 is SNEGSKA (reference sequence). Trimming stripped 4 bases from V and 1 base from J, with 5 bases between. As DNA, the CDR3 is TGCAGTGCTACCTTATCCTACAATGAGCAGTTCTTC. It is translated as CSATLSYNEQFF.

This clonotype was seen ten or more times. This chain connects TRBV5-4 to TRBJ2-1; the match to TRBD2 covers 15 bases. Looked up from germline, CDR1 is SGHNT and CDR2 is YYREEE (reference sequence). J lost 6 bases, V lost 3 bases, and 1 base had no gene match. This CDR3 region has 15 residues. The CDR3 bases are TGTGCCAGCAGCTCGGGACTAGCGGGAGGCAATGAGCAGTTCTTC. As protein: CASSSGLAGGNEQFF.

This clonotype was detected ten times or more. V and J are TRBV28 and TRBJ1-5, with 8 bases matching TRBD1. V lost 2 bases and J lost 5; bases outside the gene matches: 5. The CDR3 runs 15 residues. Germline V CDR1 and CDR2: MDHEN, SYDVKM. Here the CDR3 DNA reads TGTGCCAGCAGTTTAGGGACAGGAAATTATCAGCCCCAGCATTTT. Translation: CASSLGTGNYQPQHF.

The chain couples TRBV10-2 to TRBJ2-2; perhaps TRBD1 as D (6 bases). The germline gives CDR1 WSHSY, CDR2 SAAADI. Between the trimmed V and J ends, which lost 5 bases and 5 bases, there was a span of 12 bases. The CDR3 sequence is 14 residues long. The CDR3 region has the DNA TGCGCCAGCAGTTCACAGGGATGGACCGGGGAGCTGTTTTTT. It specifies CASSSQGWTGELFF.

The V call is TRBV30, the J call TRBJ1-5; weak D call: TRBD1 (5 bases). CDR1 is GTSNPN and CDR2 is SVGIG in the germline V gene (reference sequence). This CDR3 is built from 13 residues. Deletions cut 2 bases from V and 7 bases from J, with 12 bases between. The CDR3: CAWSRPGGQPQHF. In DNA, the CDR3 is TGTGCCTGGAGTAGGCCGGGGGGACAGCCCCAGCATTTT.

This clonotype was seen at least ten times. The CDR3 sequence: CASSNRGTEAFF. The CDR3, as DNA: TGTGCCAGTAGCAACAGGGGAACTGAAGCTTTCTTT. The chain combines TRBV19 with TRBJ1-1; 7 nucleotides align to TRBD1. Germline lookup yields CDR1 LNHDA and CDR2 SQIVND (reference sequence). V lost 6 bases to trimming and J lost 5 bases; unmatched junction nucleotides: 3. CDR3 length: 12 amino acids.

The chain combines TRBV3-1 with TRBJ2-5, with 7 bases aligning to TRBD2. Germline CDR1 and CDR2: LGHDT and YNNKEL (reference sequence). The J segment lost 4 bases and the V segment lost 0 bases, leaving 5 bases of the junction unmatched. The CDR3 loop spans 15 amino acids. The CDR3 nucleotides are TGTGCCAGCAGCCAAGAGGGGGGGGGTTTAGAGACCCAGTACTTC. Its translation: CASSQEGGGLETQYF.

This clonotype is medium-sized (0.01 to 0.1%) by share. The chain recombines TRBV27 with TRBJ2-5; either TRBD1 or TRBD2 may fit D (5 bases each). The germline V and J ends were trimmed by 6 bases and 5 bases, with 19 bases remaining between them. CDR3 size: 15 residues. Germline CDR1 and CDR2: MNHEY and SMNVEV (reference sequence). The CDR3 DNA follows: TGTGCCAGCAGAACCACGGCAGGGTTAGCGGAGACCCAGTACTTC. Translating it yields CASRTTAGLAETQYF.

This clonotype was detected ten times or more. V is TRBV27 and J is TRBJ2-5; the D gene is possibly TRBD1 (6 bases). CDR1 is MNHEY and CDR2 is SMNVEV in the germline V gene (reference sequence). V was trimmed by 4 bases and J by 3 bases, leaving 15 bases between them. This CDR3 is built from 15 residues. The CDR3: CASSSPQQGKETQYF. The CDR3 DNA sequence: TGTGCCAGCAGTTCGCCTCAACAGGGAAAAGAGACCCAGTACTTC.

At least ten counts were recorded for this clonotype. The chain carries TRBV29-1 and TRBJ2-5; D may correspond to TRBD1 or TRBD2 (5 bases each). This CDR3 has 15 amino acids. Trimming took 6 bases from V and 5 from J, leaving 22 bases between them. Germline values: CDR1 SQVTM, CDR2 ANQGSEA. The CDR3 DNA is TGCAGCGTCGGCAAGGGGACGACCCTTTTGGAGACCCAGTACTTC. Its protein product is CSVGKGTTLLETQYF.

This clonotype was observed at least ten times. The gene calls are TRBV28 and TRBJ2-5; a possible D gene is TRBD1 (7 bases). The CDR3 loop spans 16 amino acids. CDR1 is MDHEN, CDR2 SYDVKM, per germline. Trimming removed 4 bases at V and 7 bases at J, with 22 bases between. This CDR3 reads CASSYPTSIQGGTQYF. The CDR3 DNA is TGTGCCAGCAGTTATCCCACTAGCATCCAGGGGGGGACCCAGTACTTC.